This T cell receptor (beta chain) stems from a study of blood T cell repertoires in COVID-19. About the study: Donors in the United States, Italy and Spain gave samples during acute or convalescent COVID-19. T cells, B-cell-depleted T cells, or PBMCs supplied cDNA or gDNA.

Study processing details: Estimation of nucleated cell counts was performed using reference gene primer amplification. Repertoires were generated with immunoSEQ multiplex PCR, while TCRdb's copy carries only in-frame clones and drops some. V and J calls and clone size are as listed in that table; D and trimming were resolved from the DNA. The table lists 80,000 or so clones, around 86% of them singletons. CDR1 is SQVTM and CDR2 is ANQGSEA in the germline V gene. The length of the CDR3 is 16 residues. Trimming took off 0 bases at V and 0 bases at J, with 12 bases between the two ends. This clonotype was obtained from a man older than 75 with acute or convalescent COVID-19. The gene calls are TRBV29-1 and TRBJ2-1; D possibly corresponds to TRBD2 (5 bases). The sample consisted of peripheral blood. CDR3 amino acids: CSVEDQTRASYNEQFF. CDR3 in DNA: TGCAGCGTTGAAGATCAAACTAGGGCCTCCTACAATGAGCAGTTCTTC.